This T cell receptor beta chain stems from a study of blood T cell repertoires in COVID-19. There are 14 residues in the CDR3. This clone turned up a few times. The data were produced by immunoSEQ multiplex PCR, yet TCRdb's version contains in-frame clones alone and is incomplete. The profile shows 200,000 to 250,000 clones, roughly 86% of them singletons. The V call is TRBV21-1, the J call TRBJ1-1; TRBD1 is the table's D call and was not checked against the DNA. TRBV21-1 is flagged as a pseudogene. Sequencing used PBMCs or T cells enriched from blood (not recorded which). The source of this sequence is a woman in her 30s with acute COVID-19. DNA of the CDR3: TGTGCCAGCAGCACAGACAGGGAGAAAGCTGAAGCTTTCTTT. Translating it yields CASSTDREKAEAFF.